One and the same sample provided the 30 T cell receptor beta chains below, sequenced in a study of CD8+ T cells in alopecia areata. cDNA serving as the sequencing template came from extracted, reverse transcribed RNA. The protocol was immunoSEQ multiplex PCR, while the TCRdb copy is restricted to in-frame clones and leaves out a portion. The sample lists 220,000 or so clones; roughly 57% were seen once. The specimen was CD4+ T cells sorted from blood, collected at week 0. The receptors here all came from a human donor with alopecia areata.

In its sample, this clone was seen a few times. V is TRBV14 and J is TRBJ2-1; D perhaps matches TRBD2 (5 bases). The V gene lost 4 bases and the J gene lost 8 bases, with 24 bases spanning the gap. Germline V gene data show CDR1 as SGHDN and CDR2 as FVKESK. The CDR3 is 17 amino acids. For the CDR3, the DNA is TGTGCCAGCAGCCTACAGACAAGGGCTAGCTGGAGGCATGAGCAGTTCTTC. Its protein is CASSLQTRASWRHEQFF.

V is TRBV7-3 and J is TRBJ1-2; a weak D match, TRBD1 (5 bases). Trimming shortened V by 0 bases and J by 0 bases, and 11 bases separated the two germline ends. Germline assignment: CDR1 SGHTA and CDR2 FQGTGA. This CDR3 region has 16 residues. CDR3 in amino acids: CASSLTGTGTNYGYTF. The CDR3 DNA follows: TGTGCCAGCAGCTTAACGGGTACAGGAACTAACTATGGCTACACCTTC.

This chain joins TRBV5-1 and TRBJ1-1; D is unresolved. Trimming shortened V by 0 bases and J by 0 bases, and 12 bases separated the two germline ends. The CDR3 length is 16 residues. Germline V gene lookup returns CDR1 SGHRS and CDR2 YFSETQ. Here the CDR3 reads CASSLDRIWLNTEAFF. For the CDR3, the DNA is TGCGCCAGCAGCTTGGATCGGATATGGCTGAACACTGAAGCTTTCTTT.

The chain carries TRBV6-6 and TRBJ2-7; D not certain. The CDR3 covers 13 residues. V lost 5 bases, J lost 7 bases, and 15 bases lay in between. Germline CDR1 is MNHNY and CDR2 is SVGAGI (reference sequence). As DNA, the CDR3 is TGTGCCAGCAGTCCGGAGACACGGCAGGAGCAGTACTTC. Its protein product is CASSPETRQEQYF.

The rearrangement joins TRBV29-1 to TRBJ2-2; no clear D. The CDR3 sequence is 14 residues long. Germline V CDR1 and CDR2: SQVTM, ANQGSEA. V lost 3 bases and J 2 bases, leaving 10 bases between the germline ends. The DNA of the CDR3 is TGCAGCGTTGACGGTCTGAGAAACACCGGGGAGCTGTTTTTT. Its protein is CSVDGLRNTGELFF.

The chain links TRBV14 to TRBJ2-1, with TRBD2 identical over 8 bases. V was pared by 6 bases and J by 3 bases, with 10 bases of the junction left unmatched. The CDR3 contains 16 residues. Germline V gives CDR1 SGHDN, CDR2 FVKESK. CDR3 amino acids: CASSLMGRGDYNEQFF. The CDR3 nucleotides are TGTGCCAGCAGTTTAATGGGGCGGGGGGACTACAATGAGCAGTTCTTC.

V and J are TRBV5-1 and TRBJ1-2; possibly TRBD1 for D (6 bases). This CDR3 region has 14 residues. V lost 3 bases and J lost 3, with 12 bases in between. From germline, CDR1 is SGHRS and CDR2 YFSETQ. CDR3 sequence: CASSYRGLYYGYTF. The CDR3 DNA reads TGCGCCAGCAGCTACCGGGGGCTATACTATGGCTACACCTTC.

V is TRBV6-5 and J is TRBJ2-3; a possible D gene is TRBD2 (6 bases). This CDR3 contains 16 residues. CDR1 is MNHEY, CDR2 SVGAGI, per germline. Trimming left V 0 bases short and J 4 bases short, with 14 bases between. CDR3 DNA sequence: TGTGCCAGCAGTTACTCGGCGGGGTTTGTCCCAGATACGCAGTATTTT. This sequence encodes CASSYSAGFVPDTQYF.

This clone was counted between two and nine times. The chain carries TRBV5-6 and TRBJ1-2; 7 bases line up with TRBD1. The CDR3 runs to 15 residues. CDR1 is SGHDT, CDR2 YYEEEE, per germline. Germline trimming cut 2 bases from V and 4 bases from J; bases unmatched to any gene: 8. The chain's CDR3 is CASSFADRPLYGYTF. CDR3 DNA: TGTGCCAGCAGCTTTGCGGACAGGCCTCTCTATGGCTACACCTTC.

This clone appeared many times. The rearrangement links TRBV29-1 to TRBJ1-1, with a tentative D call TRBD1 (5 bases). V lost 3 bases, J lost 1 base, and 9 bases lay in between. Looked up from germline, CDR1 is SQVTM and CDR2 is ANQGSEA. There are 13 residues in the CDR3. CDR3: CSVEGQANTEAFF. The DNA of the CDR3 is TGCAGCGTTGAGGGGCAGGCGAACACTGAAGCTTTCTTT.

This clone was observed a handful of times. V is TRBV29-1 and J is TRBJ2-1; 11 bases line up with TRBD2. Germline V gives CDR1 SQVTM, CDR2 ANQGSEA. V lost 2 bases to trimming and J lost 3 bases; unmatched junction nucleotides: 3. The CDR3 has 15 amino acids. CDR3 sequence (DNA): TGCAGCGTTGAACTAGCGGGGGGCTTCTACAATGAGCAGTTCTTC. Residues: CSVELAGGFYNEQFF.

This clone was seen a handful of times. The CDR3 nucleotides are TGTGCCAGCAGTGAAGGAGGGACTCCCGTCCTGACTTTC. As protein: CASSEGGTPVLTF. J is TRBJ2-6 and V is TRBV2; D perhaps matches TRBD2 (6 bases). The CDR3 length is 13 residues. Looked up from germline, CDR1 is SNHLY and CDR2 is FYNNEI. Trimming removed 1 base from V and 12 bases from J, with 10 bases in between.

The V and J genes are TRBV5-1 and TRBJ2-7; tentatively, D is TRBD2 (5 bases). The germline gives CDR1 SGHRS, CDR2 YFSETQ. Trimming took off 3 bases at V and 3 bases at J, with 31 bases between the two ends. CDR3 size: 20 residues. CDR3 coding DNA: TGCGCCAGCAGCTCCTCGGTTTCGGCGCTGCGGACTGCAGAAATCTACGAGCAGTACTTC. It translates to CASSSSVSALRTAEIYEQYF.

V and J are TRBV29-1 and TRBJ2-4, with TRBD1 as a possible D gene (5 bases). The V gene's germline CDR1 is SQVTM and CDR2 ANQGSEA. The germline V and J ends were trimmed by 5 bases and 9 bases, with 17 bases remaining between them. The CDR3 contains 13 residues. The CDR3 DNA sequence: TGCAGCGTTAGGGGCCGGGCGGTTGGCATTCAGTACTTC. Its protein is CSVRGRAVGIQYF.

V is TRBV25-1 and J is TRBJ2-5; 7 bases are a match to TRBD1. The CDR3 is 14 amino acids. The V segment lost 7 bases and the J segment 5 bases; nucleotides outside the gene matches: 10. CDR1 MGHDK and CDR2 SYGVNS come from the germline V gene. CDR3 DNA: TGTGCCAGCATCCCGACAGGGTTTCAGGAGACCCAGTACTTC. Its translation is CASIPTGFQETQYF.

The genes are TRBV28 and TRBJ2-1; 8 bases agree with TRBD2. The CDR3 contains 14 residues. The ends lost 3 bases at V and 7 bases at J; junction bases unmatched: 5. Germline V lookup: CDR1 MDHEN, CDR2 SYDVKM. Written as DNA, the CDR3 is TGTGCCAGCAGTTTTTGGCTAGCGGGTAATGAGCAGTTCTTC. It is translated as CASSFWLAGNEQFF.

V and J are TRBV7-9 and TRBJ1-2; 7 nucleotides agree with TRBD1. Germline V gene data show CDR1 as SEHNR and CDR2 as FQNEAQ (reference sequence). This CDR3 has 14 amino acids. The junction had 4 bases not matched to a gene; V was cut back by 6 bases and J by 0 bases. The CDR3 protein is CASRSTGANYGYTF. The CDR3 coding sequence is TGTGCCAGCAGATCCACAGGGGCTAACTATGGCTACACCTTC.

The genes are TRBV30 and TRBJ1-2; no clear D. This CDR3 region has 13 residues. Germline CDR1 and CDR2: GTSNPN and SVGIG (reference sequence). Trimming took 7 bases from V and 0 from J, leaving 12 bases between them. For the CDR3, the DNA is TGTGCCTCTACCCTTTCGACTAACTATGGCTACACCTTC. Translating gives CASTLSTNYGYTF.

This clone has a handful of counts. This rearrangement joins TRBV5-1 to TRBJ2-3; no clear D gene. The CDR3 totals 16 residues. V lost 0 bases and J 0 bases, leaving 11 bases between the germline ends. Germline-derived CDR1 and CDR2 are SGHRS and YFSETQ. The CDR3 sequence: CASSLAAASSTDTQYF. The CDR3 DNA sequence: TGCGCCAGCAGCTTGGCCGCGGCTTCTAGCACAGATACGCAGTATTTT.

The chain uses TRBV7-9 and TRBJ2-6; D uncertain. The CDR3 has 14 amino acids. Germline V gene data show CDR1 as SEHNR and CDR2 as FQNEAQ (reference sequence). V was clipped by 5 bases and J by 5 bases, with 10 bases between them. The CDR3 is CASSQDGRANVLTF. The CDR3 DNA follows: TGTGCCAGCAGCCAAGACGGACGGGCCAACGTCCTGACTTTC.

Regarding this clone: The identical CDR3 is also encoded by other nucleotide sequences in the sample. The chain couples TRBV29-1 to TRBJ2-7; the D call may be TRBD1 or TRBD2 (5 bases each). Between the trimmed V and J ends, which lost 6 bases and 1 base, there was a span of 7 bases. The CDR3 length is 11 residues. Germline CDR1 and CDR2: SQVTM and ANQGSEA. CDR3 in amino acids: CSVGDSYEQYF. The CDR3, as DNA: TGCAGCGTGGGGGATTCCTACGAGCAGTACTTC.

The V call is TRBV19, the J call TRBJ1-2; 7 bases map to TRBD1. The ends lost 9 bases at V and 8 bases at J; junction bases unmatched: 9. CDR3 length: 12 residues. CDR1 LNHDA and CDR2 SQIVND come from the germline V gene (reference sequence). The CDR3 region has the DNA TGTGCCAGCCTAGACAGGGATTACGGCTACACCTTC. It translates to CASLDRDYGYTF.

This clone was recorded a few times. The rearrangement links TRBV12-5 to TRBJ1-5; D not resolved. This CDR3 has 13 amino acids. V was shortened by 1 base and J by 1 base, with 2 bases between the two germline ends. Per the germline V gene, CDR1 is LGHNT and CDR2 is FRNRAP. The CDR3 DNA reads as TGTGCTAGTGGTTTGGGCAGCAATCAGCCCCAGCATTTT. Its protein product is CASGLGSNQPQHF.

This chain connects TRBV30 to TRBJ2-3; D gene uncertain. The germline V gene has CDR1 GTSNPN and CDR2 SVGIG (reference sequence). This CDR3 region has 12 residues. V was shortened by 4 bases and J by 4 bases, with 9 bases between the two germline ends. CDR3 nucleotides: TGTGCCTGGACTGGTTCCGCAGATACGCAGTATTTT. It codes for CAWTGSADTQYF.

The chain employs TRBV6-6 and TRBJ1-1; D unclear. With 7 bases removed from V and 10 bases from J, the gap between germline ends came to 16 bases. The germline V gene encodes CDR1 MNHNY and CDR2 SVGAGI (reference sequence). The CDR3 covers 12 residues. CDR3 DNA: TGTGCCAGCAACGACGGAGCCCGGGGAGCTTTCTTT. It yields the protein CASNDGARGAFF.

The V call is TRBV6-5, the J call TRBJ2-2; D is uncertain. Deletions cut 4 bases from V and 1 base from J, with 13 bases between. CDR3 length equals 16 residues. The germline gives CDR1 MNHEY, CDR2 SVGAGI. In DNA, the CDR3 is TGTGCCAGCAGTTGGGGTCTTTATCGGAACACCGGGGAGCTGTTTTTT. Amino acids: CASSWGLYRNTGELFF.

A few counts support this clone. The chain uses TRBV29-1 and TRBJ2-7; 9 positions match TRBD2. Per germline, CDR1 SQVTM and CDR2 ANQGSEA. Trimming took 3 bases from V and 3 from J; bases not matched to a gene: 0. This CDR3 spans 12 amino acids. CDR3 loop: CSVERGGYEQYF. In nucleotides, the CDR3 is TGCAGCGTTGAGCGGGGGGGCTACGAGCAGTACTTC.

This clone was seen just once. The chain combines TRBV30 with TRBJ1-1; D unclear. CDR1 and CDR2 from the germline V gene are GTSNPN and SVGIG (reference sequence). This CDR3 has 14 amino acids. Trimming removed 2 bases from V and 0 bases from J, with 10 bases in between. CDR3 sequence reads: CAWSSQGMNTEAFF. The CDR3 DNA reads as TGTGCCTGGAGTAGTCAAGGGATGAACACTGAAGCTTTCTTT.

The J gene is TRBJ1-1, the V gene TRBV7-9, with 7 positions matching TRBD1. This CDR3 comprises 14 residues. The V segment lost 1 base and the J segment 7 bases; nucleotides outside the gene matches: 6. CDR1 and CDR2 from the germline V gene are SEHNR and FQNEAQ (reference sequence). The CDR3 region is CASSLVGQAGEAFF. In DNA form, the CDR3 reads TGTGCCAGCAGCTTAGTAGGACAGGCTGGTGAAGCTTTCTTT.

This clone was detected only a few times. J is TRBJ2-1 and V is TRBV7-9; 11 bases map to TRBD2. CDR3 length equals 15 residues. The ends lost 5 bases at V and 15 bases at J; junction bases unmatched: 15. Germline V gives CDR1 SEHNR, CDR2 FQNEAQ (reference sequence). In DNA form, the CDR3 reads TGTGCCAGCAGCCACATGAAAACCCCTAGCGGGAGGCTGTTCTTC. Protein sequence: CASSHMKTPSGRLFF.